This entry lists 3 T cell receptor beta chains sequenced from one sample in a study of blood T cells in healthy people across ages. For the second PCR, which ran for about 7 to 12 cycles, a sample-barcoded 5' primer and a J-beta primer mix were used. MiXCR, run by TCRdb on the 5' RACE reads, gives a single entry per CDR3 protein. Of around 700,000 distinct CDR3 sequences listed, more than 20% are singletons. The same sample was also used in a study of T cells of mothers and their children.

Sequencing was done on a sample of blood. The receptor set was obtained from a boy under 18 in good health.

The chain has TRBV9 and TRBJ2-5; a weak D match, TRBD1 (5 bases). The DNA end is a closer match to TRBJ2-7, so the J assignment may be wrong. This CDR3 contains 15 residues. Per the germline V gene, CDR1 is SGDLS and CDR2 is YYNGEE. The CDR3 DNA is TGTGCCAGCAGCCGTGACAGCGATAGCTCCTACGAGCAGTACTTC. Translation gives CASSRDSDSSYEQYF.

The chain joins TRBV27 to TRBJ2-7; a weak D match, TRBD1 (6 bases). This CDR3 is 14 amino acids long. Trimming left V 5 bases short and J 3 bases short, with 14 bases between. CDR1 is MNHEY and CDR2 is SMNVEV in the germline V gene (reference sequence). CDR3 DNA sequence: TGTGCCAGCAGTCACAGGGACGGCTACTACGAGCAGTACTTC. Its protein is CASSHRDGYYEQYF.

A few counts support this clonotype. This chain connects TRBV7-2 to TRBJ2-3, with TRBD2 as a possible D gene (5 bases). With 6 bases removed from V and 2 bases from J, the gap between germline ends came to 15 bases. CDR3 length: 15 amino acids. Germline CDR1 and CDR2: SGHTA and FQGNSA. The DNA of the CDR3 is TGTGCCAGCAGGGGCGCGGGCCAGATCACAGATACGCAGTATTTT. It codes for CASRGAGQITDTQYF.